The 10 T cell receptor beta chains in this list originate from one sample, sequenced in a study of technical replicates of blood from a handful of donors. This table comes from immunoSEQ multiplex PCR, and its TCRdb copy is limited to in-frame clones, with some not included. The sample has around 73,000 clones, more than 90% seen once. The sequenced sample consisted of PBMCs. Every receptor here comes from a human donor in good health. Some clones in this sample may be carry-over from other donors' samples.

The V gene is TRBV7-3, the J gene TRBJ2-3; possibly TRBD1 for D (6 bases). This CDR3 comprises 16 residues. Trimming took 1 base from V and 0 from J, leaving 11 bases between them. Germline CDR1 is SGHTA and CDR2 is FQGTGA. DNA of the CDR3: TGTGCCAGCAGCTTAAAAGGGGGAACTAGCACAGATACGCAGTATTTT. Its translation is CASSLKGGTSTDTQYF. The full variable domain, in which reference TRBV7-3 and TRBJ2-3 provide the parts outside the CDR3, is GAGVSQTPSNKVTEKGKYVELRCDPISGHTALYWYRQSLGQGPEFLIYFQGTGAADDSGLPNDRFFAVRPEGSVSTLKIQRTERGDSAVYLCASSLKGGTSTDTQYFGPGTRLTVL.

J is TRBJ2-3 and V is TRBV15, with 10 bases that match TRBD2. The CDR3 runs 15 residues. Germline V gene sequence: CDR1 LNHNV, CDR2 YYDKDF (reference sequence). V gave up 1 base and J gave up 7 bases; unmatched junction bases: 5. DNA for the CDR3: TGTGCCACCAGCAGAGCAGCGGGAGGGCCTTATACGCAGTATTTT. This gives the protein CATSRAAGGPYTQYF.

V and J are TRBV27 and TRBJ1-2; D uncertain. V was shortened by 3 bases and J by 2 bases, with 10 bases between the two germline ends. The CDR3 spans 14 residues. The germline CDR1 and CDR2 sequences are MNHEY and SMNVEV (reference sequence). The CDR3 region is CASSFRYRNYGYTF. The CDR3 DNA sequence: TGTGCCAGCAGTTTCCGGTACAGAAACTATGGCTACACCTTC.

This chain uses TRBV19 with TRBJ2-2; D unresolved. V shed 5 bases and J shed 3 bases, with 4 bases lying between them. Germline assignment: CDR1 LNHDA and CDR2 SQIVND (reference sequence). The CDR3 loop spans 12 amino acids. As DNA, the CDR3 is TGTGCCAGTAGTTTCTACACCGGGGAGCTGTTTTTT. This translates into CASSFYTGELFF.

The CDR3 spells CASSLGNLRGTQYF. CDR3 bases: TGTGCCAGCAGCTTAGGCAACCTCAGAGGGACCCAGTACTTC. V gene TRBV13 combines with J gene TRBJ2-5; the D is unclear. The CDR3 loop spans 14 amino acids. The V gene's germline CDR1 is PRHDT and CDR2 FYEKMQ (reference sequence). Trimming took 0 bases from V and 7 from J, leaving 12 bases between them.

The chain recombines TRBV7-9 with TRBJ1-5, with D possibly being TRBD1 (5 bases). CDR3 length equals 15 residues. Per the germline V gene, CDR1 is SEHNR and CDR2 is FQNEAQ (reference sequence). Deletions cut 0 bases from V and 5 bases from J, with 11 bases between. CDR3 DNA sequence: TGTGCCAGCAGCTTAGCCGGGTTAGGGGATCAGCCCCAGCATTTT. Amino acids: CASSLAGLGDQPQHF. The full variable domain, its missing parts supplied by reference TRBV7-9 and TRBJ1-5, is DTGVSQNPRHKITKRGQNVTFRCDPISEHNRLYWYRQTLGQGPEFLTYFQNEAQLEKSRLLSDRFSAERPKGSFSTLEIQRTEQGDSAMYLCASSLAGLGDQPQHFGDGTRLSIL.

The V and J genes are TRBV2 and TRBJ2-7; tentative D call: TRBD2 (5 bases). CDR1 is SNHLY and CDR2 is FYNNEI in the germline V gene. The CDR3 extends over 13 amino acids. The V and J ends lost 2 bases and 1 base respectively, with 6 bases between them. The CDR3 reads CASSERGSYEQYF. For the CDR3, the DNA is TGTGCCAGCAGTGAACGGGGATCCTACGAGCAGTACTTC.

The chain uses TRBV7-9 and TRBJ1-2, with 10 nucleotides matching TRBD1. CDR3 length: 15 residues. J gave up 4 bases and V 3 bases, and 5 bases lay outside the gene matches. Germline values: CDR1 SEHNR, CDR2 FQNEAQ (reference sequence). The CDR3 loop is CASSFPGQGSYGYTF. The CDR3 coding sequence is TGTGCCAGCAGCTTTCCGGGACAGGGGTCCTATGGCTACACCTTC.

This clone was observed once. The chain is built from TRBV5-4 and TRBJ1-2, with 8 bases lining up with TRBD1. After removal of 2 bases from V and 4 bases from J, the junction contained 7 bases not matched to a gene. Germline CDR1 SGHNT, CDR2 YYREEE (reference sequence). The CDR3 covers 15 residues. The CDR3 DNA follows: TGTGCCAGCAGCTTATTCCAGGGGGCGGGCTATGGCTACACCTTC. This translates into CASSLFQGAGYGYTF.

CDR3 protein: CASSGGLAMGTQYF. In DNA, the CDR3 is TGTGCCAGCAGCGGGGGACTAGCTATGGGGACCCAGTACTTC. This sequence joins TRBV11-2 and TRBJ2-5, with TRBD2 matching 9 bases. V dropped 5 bases and J dropped 7; count of bases not matched to a gene: 8. The CDR3 contains 14 residues. The germline V gene has CDR1 SGHAT and CDR2 FQNNGV. Using reference TRBV11-2 and TRBJ2-5 for the parts outside the CDR3, the full variable domain is EAGVAQSPRYKIIEKRQSVAFWCNPISGHATLYWYQQILGQGPKLLIQFQNNGVVDDSQLPKDRFSAERLKGVDSTLKIQPAKLEDSAVYLCASSGGLAMGTQYFGPGTRLLVL.